The 7 T cell receptor beta chains in this list originate from one sample, sequenced in a study of immune heterogeneity within non-small cell lung tumors. Bulk tumor genomic DNA, 600 ng per sample, was the template. Surgical sampling yielded several biopsies per primary tumor (spaced far apart). Curative surgery was undertaken by patients, who had untreated, newly diagnosed non-small cell lung cancer. Multiplex PCR amplified the TCR beta CDR3 region. Its first round ran for nine to eleven cycles with 32 V and 13 J primers. TCRdb analysed the multiplex PCR reads with MiXCR anew, one entry per CDR3 protein. The sample has over 30,000 distinct CDR3 sequences; around 30% are singletons. The sample consisted of lung tumor tissue. The receptors come from a man aged 35 to 55 with non-small cell lung cancer.

The genes are TRBV30 and TRBJ1-1; a possible D gene is TRBD1 (6 bases). Looked up from germline, CDR1 is GTSNPN and CDR2 is SVGIG (reference sequence). This CDR3 is 15 amino acids long. V was cut by 5 bases and J by 7 bases, with 23 bases left in between. CDR3 in amino acids: CAWGAAKTGGSEAFF. Written as DNA, the CDR3 is TGTGCCTGGGGAGCCGCCAAAACGGGGGGCAGTGAAGCTTTCTTT.

In this sample, this clonotype turned up a few times. The chain recombines TRBV29-1 with TRBJ2-7; unclear D gene. The length of the CDR3 is 12 residues. Deletions cut 1 base from V and 3 bases from J, with 7 bases between. Germline-derived CDR1 and CDR2 are SQVTM and ANQGSEA. The CDR3 protein is CSVEGASYEQYF. For the CDR3, the DNA is TGCAGCGTTGAAGGGGCTAGCTACGAGCAGTACTTC.

This clonotype has more than one count but fewer than ten. It is likely a read error, because the conserved phenylalanine at the end of the CDR3 is missing. The chain is built from TRBV20-1 and TRBJ1-5; D gene unclear. The CDR3 sequence is 12 residues long. V lost 2 bases to trimming and J lost 2 bases, with 4 bases between them. Germline CDR1 reads DFQATT; CDR2 reads SNEGSKA (reference sequence). The CDR3 region is CSARQGNQPQHL. In DNA, the CDR3 is TGCAGTGCTAGACAGGGCAATCAGCCCCAGCATCTT.

This clonotype was recorded many times. The chain uses TRBV19 and TRBJ1-4; maybe TRBD1 (6 bases). CDR3 length: 14 amino acids. Germline V gives CDR1 LNHDA, CDR2 SQIVND (reference sequence). Trimming left V 3 bases short and J 8 bases short, with 13 bases between. CDR3 sequence (DNA): TGTGCCAGTAGTATGGCAGGGGCAGGAGAAAAACTGTTTTTT. Encoded protein: CASSMAGAGEKLFF.

As for this clonotype: Just one base apart from a much larger clone, this may be a read error. The chain combines TRBV6-2 or TRBV6-3 with TRBJ1-3, with TRBD1 as a possible D gene (5 bases). Germline lookup yields CDR1 MNHEY and CDR2 SVGEGT. The CDR3 contains 15 residues. CDR3 nucleotide sequence: TGTGCCAGCAGCCGGGGACGCTCGCACGGAAACACCGTATATTTT. Encoded protein: CASSRGRSHGNTVYF.

The V and J genes are TRBV7-3 and TRBJ2-4, with 7 bases identical to TRBD1. V lost 0 bases, J lost 6 bases, and 5 bases stayed unmatched. CDR1 and CDR2 (germline): SGHTA, FQGTGA. The CDR3 extends over 15 amino acids. The CDR3 bases are TGTGCCAGCAGCTTAACTGCGAACAGGGGAAACATTCAGTACTTC. Translation: CASSLTANRGNIQYF.

Worth noting for this clonotype: Being one base from a much bigger clone, this may be a read error. The final CDR3 position lacks the conserved phenylalanine or tryptophan, pointing to a likely read error. The chain recombines TRBV7-2 with TRBJ2-7, with 9 bases lining up with TRBD1. The CDR3 runs 14 residues. Trimming removed 6 bases from V and 5 bases from J; junction bases left unmatched: 8. Germline values: CDR1 SGHTA, CDR2 FQGNSA. This chain's CDR3 is CASSRGQGTNEQYL. The DNA for the CDR3 is TGTGCCAGCAGTCGGGGACAGGGTACCAACGAGCAGTACTTA.